There are many counts of the clone carrying this T cell receptor beta chain. The antigen is not known. The V end lost 7 bases, the J end lost 0 bases, and 6 bases lay between the germline ends. The CDR3 runs to 12 residues. This specimen comes from a study of Graves' ophthalmopathy and Graves' hyperthyroidism. The overall study: The authors defined stable hyperthyroidism as no ophthalmopathy within 18 months of follow-up.

Study-wide results and caveats: Detected in blood as well were most expanded thyroid clonotypes with frequency above 0.001.

TCR beta CDR3 amplification used RNA transcripts. An opening RT-PCR round employed HTBI primers and preceded a second-round multiplex PCR. TCRdb recomputed calls from the multiplex PCR reads with MiXCR, one row per CDR3 protein. The sample consists of roughly 600,000 distinct CDR3 sequences, 35% to 40% of them appearing once. The source material was peripheral blood or thyroid tissue (not recorded which). This receptor was identified in an adult man with Graves' hyperthyroidism. The chain carries TRBV12-3 or TRBV12-4 and TRBJ1-1; D not certain. CDR3 nucleotide sequence: TGTGCCAGCACCCTCTTGAACACTGAAGCTTTCTTT. Residues: CASTLLNTEAFF.